This note documents a single TCR beta chain sequence. Trimming took 5 bases from V and 0 from J, leaving 7 bases between them. CDR1 SGDLS and CDR2 YYNGEE come from the germline V gene. The CDR3 is made up of 13 amino acids. These data originate in a study of blood T cell repertoires in COVID-19. Here immunoSEQ multiplex PCR was the method, and the copy in TCRdb shows in-frame clones only, minus some. The sample lists under 200,000 clones, roughly 77% occurring once. This receptor was taken from a woman between 35 and 50 years old with COVID-19, enrolled during active disease. The genes are TRBV9 and TRBJ2-3, with D unresolved. Material: peripheral blood. CDR3 amino acids: CASRGWSTDTQYF. CDR3 nucleotides: TGTGCCAGCAGGGGCTGGAGCACAGATACGCAGTATTTT.